The 21 T cell receptor beta chains listed next were all sequenced from one sample in a study of shared clonotypes between healthy human individuals. Naive CD8 populations comprised CD45RO-negative cells positively selected for CCR7, excluding terminally differentiated effector memory CD45RA+ cells. Using immunoSEQ multiplex PCR, the repertoire was profiled, and TCRdb retains in-frame clones only, with some absent. Counted here are about 2.2 million clones, 90% to 95% occurring once; the ten biggest clones make up over 1.5%. The specimen sequenced was naive CD8+ T cells from PBMCs. These receptors came from a man aged 18 to 30 in good health. Some clones in this sample may be carry-over from other donors' samples.

The chain employs TRBV6-4 and TRBJ1-4; TRBD1 matches 8 bases. The V gene end was trimmed by 8 bases and the J gene end by 6 bases; junction bases not matched to a gene: 5. Germline CDR1 reads MRHNA; CDR2 reads SNTAGT. The CDR3 loop spans 13 amino acids. Written as DNA, the CDR3 is TGTGCCAGCGGATTACAGGGGGATGAAAAACTGTTTTTT. Encoded protein: CASGLQGDEKLFF.

The chain carries TRBV28 and TRBJ1-1; D gene unclear. With 6 bases removed from V and 13 bases from J, the gap between germline ends came to 15 bases. CDR1 and CDR2 (germline): MDHEN, SYDVKM. The CDR3 length is 11 residues. The CDR3 DNA reads TGTGCCAGCAGCATGCACGCGGGAGATTTCTTT. It translates to CASSMHAGDFF.

Only a few counts were recorded for this clone. The V gene is TRBV9, the J gene TRBJ1-1; D is unresolved. The CDR3 is 12 amino acids. The V end lost 3 bases, the J end lost 11 bases, and 14 bases lay between the germline ends. CDR1 SGDLS and CDR2 YYNGEE come from the germline V gene. The CDR3 loop is CASSGGTREAFF. The CDR3 region has the DNA TGTGCCAGCAGCGGAGGCACACGGGAGGCTTTCTTT.

CDR3 coding DNA: TGTGCCAGCAACCAGCCAGGGACTAGCGGCCTTGGGTGGTACTTC. Amino acids: CASNQPGTSGLGWYF. The chain links TRBV7-8 to TRBJ2-7; TRBD2 agrees at 11 bases. J was trimmed by 12 bases and V by 7 bases; bases with no gene match: 17. Per the germline V gene, CDR1 is SGHVS and CDR2 is FQNEAQ. The CDR3 totals 15 residues.

The rearrangement joins TRBV5-4 to TRBJ2-7; unclear D gene. The CDR3 has 12 residues. Trimming removed 1 base from V and 2 bases from J, with 4 bases in between. In germline, CDR1 is SGHNT, CDR2 YYREEE (reference sequence). In DNA form, the CDR3 reads TGTGCCAGCAGCTTGATCCCCTACGAGCAGTACTTC. Protein: CASSLIPYEQYF.

The CDR3 spells CASSPSLGRVLPTKGETQYF. Written as DNA, the CDR3 is TGTGCCAGCTCACCTTCTTTGGGGCGAGTACTTCCAACCAAAGGAGAGACCCAGTACTTC. The rearrangement uses TRBV18 and TRBJ2-5, with D possibly TRBD1 on 5 matching bases. Germline CDR1 KGHSH, CDR2 LQKENI. CDR3 length: 20 residues. Trimming removed 3 bases at V and 4 bases at J, with 30 bases between.

The rearrangement joins TRBV11-2 to TRBJ2-7; no clear D gene. V was pared by 5 bases and J by 3 bases, with 11 bases between. The CDR3 sequence is 13 residues long. CDR1 and CDR2 (germline): SGHAT, FQNNGV. The CDR3 spells CASSHGRFYEQYF. In DNA form, the CDR3 reads TGTGCCAGCAGCCATGGCAGATTCTACGAGCAGTACTTC.

This clone has just a few counts. This chain joins TRBV6-1 and TRBJ1-1; D remains ambiguous. The ends were cut back, 3 bases at V and 0 bases at J, with 5 bases in the middle. This CDR3 region has 13 residues. Germline-derived CDR1 and CDR2 are MNHNS and SASEGT. The CDR3 reads CASSDVLNTEAFF. The DNA of the CDR3 is TGTGCCAGCAGTGACGTGTTGAACACTGAAGCTTTCTTT.

The table lists this clone with a few counts. The genes are TRBV5-1 and TRBJ1-1; D is undetermined. Trimming stripped 4 bases from V and 6 bases from J, with 13 bases between. CDR3 length equals 13 residues. Per germline, CDR1 SGHRS and CDR2 YFSETQ. CDR3 sequence (DNA): TGCGCCAGCAGCCAGAAGGGCCTAGCTGAAGCTTTCTTT. Encoded protein: CASSQKGLAEAFF.

This chain uses TRBV7-9 with TRBJ2-5; a possible D gene is TRBD2 (5 bases). CDR1 and CDR2 from the germline V gene are SEHNR and FQNEAQ (reference sequence). V lost 8 bases and J 6 bases, leaving 16 bases between the germline ends. The CDR3 extends over 13 amino acids. The CDR3 DNA reads as TGTGCCAGCGGTTGGGGAGAGAGCAAGACCCAGTACTTC. It is translated as CASGWGESKTQYF.

V usage is TRBV11-2 and J usage is TRBJ2-7; TRBD2 aligns across 13 bases. Trimming removed 8 bases from V and 4 bases from J; junction bases left unmatched: 17. This CDR3 comprises 18 residues. The V gene's germline CDR1 is SGHAT and CDR2 FQNNGV. The CDR3 nucleotides are TGTGCCAGCGGAACAGGGGAACTAGCGGGAGGGCTTAAGTACGAGCAGTACTTC. Translation gives CASGTGELAGGLKYEQYF. The full variable domain, in which reference TRBV11-2 and TRBJ2-7 provide the parts outside the CDR3, is EAGVAQSPRYKIIEKRQSVAFWCNPISGHATLYWYQQILGQGPKLLIQFQNNGVVDDSQLPKDRFSAERLKGVDSTLKIQPAKLEDSAVYLCASGTGELAGGLKYEQYFGPGTRLTVT.

Comments on this clone: Additional DNA sequences in this sample encode the identical CDR3. The chain joins TRBV4-1 to TRBJ2-7; no clear D. V was pared by 0 bases and J by 1 base, with 10 bases between. Per the germline V gene, CDR1 is MGHRA and CDR2 is YSYEKL. The CDR3 sequence is 15 residues long. The CDR3 bases are TGCGCCAGCAGCCAAGATCTTACTGGATCCTACGAGCAGTACTTC. It encodes CASSQDLTGSYEQYF.

This sequence joins TRBV28 and TRBJ2-7; 8 bases fit TRBD2. From germline, CDR1 is MDHEN and CDR2 SYDVKM. Losses at the gene ends were 0 bases for V and 0 bases for J; bases not matched to a gene: 4. This CDR3 has 16 residues. The CDR3 nucleotides are TGTGCCAGCAGTTTATGGGGTAGCGGGGCCTCCTACGAGCAGTACTTC. It encodes CASSLWGSGASYEQYF.

This chain connects TRBV27 to TRBJ2-3, with TRBD2 identical over 9 bases. The CDR3 is 14 residues long. Germline lookup yields CDR1 MNHEY and CDR2 SMNVEV (reference sequence). Unmatched junction bases numbered 6, after V lost 5 bases and J lost 6 bases. The CDR3 DNA is TGTGCCAGCAGTATAACTAGCGGGTGGGATACGCAGTATTTT. Its protein is CASSITSGWDTQYF.

This clone appeared once. The rearrangement links TRBV19 to TRBJ2-5; 7 bases fit TRBD1. The V segment lost 5 bases and the J segment 4 bases; nucleotides outside the gene matches: 10. Per germline, CDR1 LNHDA and CDR2 SQIVND (reference sequence). The CDR3 consists of 15 residues. In nucleotides, the CDR3 is TGTGCCAGTAGTCCTCGGGACAGCCTGACAGAGACCCAGTACTTC. It codes for CASSPRDSLTETQYF.

In nucleotides, the CDR3 is TGTGCCAGCAGCTTCCAGGGTGGATATGGCTACACCTTC. Translating gives CASSFQGGYGYTF. The chain combines TRBV11-3 with TRBJ1-2; tentative D call: TRBD1 (5 bases). The CDR3 is made up of 13 amino acids. CDR1 and CDR2 from the germline V gene are SGHNT and YENEEA. Between the trimmed V and J ends, which lost 3 bases and 5 bases, there was a span of 10 bases.

This clone turned up a few times. The chain recombines TRBV30 with TRBJ1-1; D remains ambiguous. With 3 bases removed from V and 1 base from J, the gap between germline ends came to 6 bases. Germline-derived CDR1 and CDR2 are GTSNPN and SVGIG (reference sequence). This CDR3 comprises 12 residues. The CDR3 is CAWSLRNTEAFF. DNA of the CDR3: TGTGCCTGGAGCTTAAGGAACACTGAAGCTTTCTTT.

The J gene is TRBJ2-1, the V gene TRBV11-2; 10 nucleotides line up with TRBD2. This CDR3 is built from 16 residues. With V trimmed by 5 bases and J by 4 bases, 8 bases remained unmatched. Per germline, CDR1 SGHAT and CDR2 FQNNGV. The CDR3 nucleotides read TGTGCCAGCAGCACCCGGACTAGCGGATTATACAATGAGCAGTTCTTC. It translates to CASSTRTSGLYNEQFF.

The V gene is TRBV29-1, the J gene TRBJ2-1, with TRBD2 matching over 7 bases. J was trimmed by 7 bases and V by 7 bases; bases with no gene match: 10. This CDR3 comprises 13 residues. Germline V gene data show CDR1 as SQVTM and CDR2 as ANQGSEA. The CDR3 is CSAAGVTRNEQFF. For the CDR3, the DNA is TGCAGCGCCGCGGGAGTCACTAGGAATGAGCAGTTCTTC.

About this clone: Other DNA sequences in this sample translate to the same CDR3. The V gene is TRBV27, the J gene TRBJ1-2, with 7 bases fitting TRBD1. Germline V gene sequence: CDR1 MNHEY, CDR2 SMNVEV (reference sequence). V shed 2 bases and J 6 bases; nucleotides not matched to a gene: 3. The CDR3 runs to 13 residues. The CDR3 DNA is TGTGCCAGCAGTTTACAGGGGGTGGATGGCTACACCTTC. Translating gives CASSLQGVDGYTF.

This chain joins TRBV7-9 and TRBJ1-1; TRBD1 might be the D (6 bases). The V end was cut by 2 bases, the J end by 0 bases, with 10 bases between. The V gene's germline CDR1 is SEHNR and CDR2 FQNEAQ (reference sequence). There are 15 residues in the CDR3. The DNA of the CDR3 is TGTGCCAGCAGCTTATCAGGACAGATGAACACTGAAGCTTTCTTT. This codes for CASSLSGQMNTEAFF. Filled out from reference TRBV7-9 and TRBJ1-1, the complete variable domain reads DTGVSQNPRHKITKRGQNVTFRCDPISEHNRLYWYRQTLGQGPEFLTYFQNEAQLEKSRLLSDRFSAERPKGSFSTLEIQRTEQGDSAMYLCASSLSGQMNTEAFFGQGTRLTVV.